The rows below give T cell receptor beta chains drawn from one sample of a study of blood T cells in healthy people across ages. TCRdb itself ran the 5' RACE reads through MiXCR, one entry per CDR3 protein. The sample includes some 920,000 distinct CDR3 sequences, 51% of them seen just once. The sequenced sample was blood. The receptor source for this set is a woman in her sixties in good health. Each CDR3 is given with its conserved first and last residue. A D gene is named only where the DNA matches it firmly. Clone size is given for some rows only: seen once, a few or many times, or a class if the clone is expanded.

.	.	TRBV7-2	TRBJ2-3	CASGPGSDTQYF	TGTGCCAGCGGCCCAGGGTCAGATACGCAGTATTTT
.	TRBD2	TRBV11-1	TRBJ2-1	CASSLAASGRASSYNEQFF	TGTGCCAGCAGCTTAGCGGCTAGCGGACGGGCCAGCTCCTACAATGAGCAGTTCTTC
.	.	TRBV6-5	TRBJ2-7	CASSYSGAAGSYEQYF	TGTGCCAGCAGTTACTCTGGGGCGGCGGGGTCCTACGAGCAGTACTTC
few	TRBD2	TRBV4-3	TRBJ2-3	CASSRKLAGSSTDTQYF	TGCGCCAGCAGCCGCAAACTAGCGGGGTCTAGCACAGATACGCAGTATTTT
.	.	TRBV18	TRBJ2-1	CASSPLAGGDNEQFF	TGTGCCAGCTCACCACTAGCTGGTGGTGACAATGAGCAGTTCTTC
.	.	TRBV30	TRBJ2-7	CAWSSKGAYEQYF	TGTGCCTGGAGTTCGAAGGGGGCCTACGAGCAGTACTTC
.	.	TRBV7-9	TRBJ1-2	CASSSGHLNVGGYTF	TGTGCCAGCAGCTCCGGACACCTAAACGTGGGTGGCTACACCTTC
.	TRBD1	TRBV4-3	TRBJ1-2	CASSLEGQGGFGYTF	TGCGCCAGCAGCCTAGAGGGACAGGGCGGGTTTGGCTACACCTTC
.	.	TRBV5-1	TRBJ1-2	CASSSDWVGGYTF	TGCGCCAGCAGCTCGGACTGGGTAGGAGGCTACACCTTC
.	.	TRBV2	TRBJ2-4	CASEAVAKNIQYF	TGTGCCAGCGAAGCGGTAGCCAAAAACATTCAGTACTTC
few	TRBD1	TRBV28	TRBJ2-7	CASSHTGESYEQYF	TGTGCCAGCAGCCATACAGGGGAGTCCTACGAGCAGTACTTC
.	TRBD2	TRBV7-2	TRBJ2-7	CASSLVAIPSGSSYEQYF	TGTGCCAGCAGCTTAGTTGCAATTCCTAGCGGGAGCTCCTACGAGCAGTACTTC
once	.	TRBV29-1	TRBJ2-7	CSVTGSATYEQYF	TGCAGCGTTACAGGGAGCGCCACCTACGAGCAGTACTTC
.	.	TRBV15	TRBJ2-7	CATSRVRDGVYEQYF	TGTGCCACCAGCAGAGTCCGAGACGGAGTCTACGAGCAGTACTTC
.	.	TRBV6-2/TRBV6-3	TRBJ2-5	CASSNRRETQYF	TGTGCCAGCAGTAACAGACGTGAGACCCAGTACTTC
few	TRBD2	TRBV6-2/TRBV6-3	TRBJ2-2	CASSETSGRDWTGELFF	TGTGCCAGCAGCGAGACTAGCGGGAGGGATTGGACCGGGGAGCTGTTTTTT
.	.	TRBV5-1	TRBJ2-7	CASSLESGGGPLFQQYF	TGCGCCAGCAGCTTGGAATCGGGTGGGGGGCCACTCTTCCAGCAGTACTTC
.	.	TRBV4-1	TRBJ2-7	CASSRGRASREYEQYF	TGCGCCAGCAGCCGAGGTCGGGCTAGCAGAGAATACGAGCAGTACTTC
few	TRBD1	TRBV18	TRBJ2-5	CASSPVQGAQETQYF	TGTGCCAGCTCACCCGTCCAGGGGGCCCAAGAGACCCAGTACTTC
.	TRBD1	TRBV20-1	TRBJ2-7	CSASRGTGSYEQYF	TGCAGTGCTAGTAGGGGGACAGGCTCCTACGAGCAGTACTTC
few	.	TRBV20-1	TRBJ2-1	CSAPRQSNEQFF	TGCAGTGCCCCGAGACAGTCCAATGAGCAGTTCTTC
.	.	TRBV18	TRBJ2-7	CASSPMDRPNLYEQYF	TGTGCCAGCTCACCCATGGACCGACCTAATTTATACGAGCAGTACTTC
.	.	TRBV5-6	TRBJ2-7	CASSLGLKDYEQYF	TGTGCCAGCAGCTTGGGACTGAAAGACTACGAGCAGTACTTC
.	.	TRBV18	TRBJ2-3	CASSLPTPTQYF	TGTGCCAGCTCTCTACCCACACCTACGCAGTATTTT
few	.	TRBV6-2/TRBV6-3	TRBJ2-2	CASSWHTGELFF	TGTGCCAGCAGTTGGCACACCGGGGAGCTGTTTTTT
.	TRBD2	TRBV6-1	TRBJ2-1	CATTPGGSGRVTQFF	TGTGCCACTACACCTGGGGGTAGCGGGAGGGTAACGCAGTTCTTC
.	.	TRBV11-2	TRBJ2-3	CASSLEYRGAGTDTQYF	TGTGCCAGCAGCTTAGAGTATAGGGGAGCGGGCACAGATACGCAGTATTTT
few	.	TRBV11-2	TRBJ2-7	CASSPGWGVTYEQYF	TGTGCCAGCAGCCCGGGATGGGGTGTAACCTACGAGCAGTACTTC
.	.	TRBV5-1	TRBJ2-1	CASSLAGGSGDEQFF	TGCGCCAGCAGCTTGGCTGGCGGCTCAGGGGATGAGCAGTTCTTC
.	.	TRBV7-6	TRBJ2-5	CASTLPGTTAQYF	TGTGCCAGCACCCTTCCGGGAACTACGGCGCAGTACTTC
.	.	TRBV7-3	TRBJ2-7	CASRPGLHRYEQYF	TGTGCCAGCAGGCCGGGACTCCACAGGTACGAGCAGTACTTC
.	.	TRBV4-2	TRBJ2-1	CASSQGKLIEQFF	TGTGCCAGCAGCCAAGGAAAGCTTATTGAGCAGTTCTTC
few	.	TRBV6-5	TRBJ2-3	CACSPSTSTDTQYF	TGTGCCTGCAGTCCGAGTACAAGCACAGATACGCAGTATTTT
few	.	TRBV29-1	TRBJ2-3	CSARLGFATDTQYF	TGCAGCGCGCGGCTGGGATTTGCCACAGATACGCAGTATTTT
few	.	TRBV27	TRBJ2-7	CASRLGANRNYYEQYF	TGTGCCAGCAGGCTAGGGGCCAACCGAAATTACTACGAGCAGTACTTC
.	.	TRBV12-3/TRBV12-4	TRBJ1-1	CASSDYTEAFF	TGTGCCAGCAGTGATTACACTGAAGCTTTCTTT
few	.	TRBV4-1	TRBJ2-5	CASSQDSIIETQYF	TGCGCCAGCAGCCAAGATTCTATTATAGAGACCCAGTACTTC
.	.	TRBV4-1	TRBJ1-1	CASSQGPAKTTEAFF	TGCGCCAGCAGCCAAGGACCCGCTAAAACTACTGAAGCTTTCTTT
.	TRBD2	TRBV7-2	TRBJ2-7	CASSLATGRYEQYF	TGTGCCAGCAGCTTAGCAACCGGGAGGTACGAGCAGTACTTC
.	.	TRBV4-3	TRBJ1-4	CASSQIGVREKLFF	TGCGCCAGCAGCCAAATAGGGGTTCGTGAAAAACTGTTTTTT
.	.	TRBV12-3/TRBV12-4	TRBJ2-1	CASRNLKDRALGEQFF	TGTGCCAGCAGGAACCTTAAGGACAGAGCATTGGGTGAGCAGTTCTTC
many	TRBD2	TRBV25-1	TRBJ2-7	CASSGGTSGVSYEQYF	TGTGCCAGCAGTGGAGGGACTAGCGGGGTATCCTACGAGCAGTACTTC
.	.	TRBV3-1	TRBJ1-2	CASSSPGFNYGYTF	TGTGCCAGCAGCTCCCCAGGCTTTAACTATGGCTACACCTTC
.	TRBD1	TRBV12-3/TRBV12-4	TRBJ1-1	CASSPVTGRMTEAFF	TGTGCCAGCAGCCCGGTGACAGGGAGGATGACTGAAGCTTTCTTT
.	.	TRBV28	TRBJ2-5	CASSSPAGARQETQYF	TGTGCCAGCAGTTCCCCTGCGGGCGCGCGTCAAGAGACCCAGTACTTC
few	TRBD2	TRBV30	TRBJ2-3	CAWRLAGGYSTDTQYF	TGTGCCTGGAGACTAGCGGGAGGGTATAGCACAGATACGCAGTATTTT
many	.	TRBV11-2	TRBJ1-6	CASSLEVYSPLHF	TGTGCCAGCAGCTTAGAGGTCTATTCACCCCTCCACTTT
.	.	TRBV28	TRBJ1-5	CASSSGFKPQHF	TGTGCCAGCAGTTCGGGGTTCAAGCCCCAGCATTTT
few	TRBD2	TRBV15	TRBJ2-7	CATSRTTLAGITYEQYF	TGTGCCACCAGCAGAACTACGCTAGCGGGGATAACCTACGAGCAGTACTTC
.	.	TRBV5-1	TRBJ2-7	CASSLDSPAPTYEQYF	TGCGCCAGCAGCTTGGACAGTCCGGCGCCAACCTACGAGCAGTACTTC
.	TRBD2	TRBV9	TRBJ2-5	CASSVAPAGGVEQYF	TGTGCCAGCAGCGTAGCTCCAGCGGGAGGTGTTGAGCAGTACTTC
.	.	TRBV5-6	TRBJ2-6	CASSLGTVFSGANVLTF	TGTGCCAGCAGCTTGGGGACAGTTTTCTCTGGGGCCAACGTCCTGACTTTC
few	TRBD2	TRBV30	TRBJ2-1	CAWKSGRGGSNEQFF	TGTGCCTGGAAAAGCGGGAGGGGAGGAAGCAATGAGCAGTTCTTC
.	TRBD2	TRBV7-3	TRBJ2-5	CASSPSGGRGETQYF	TGTGCCAGCAGTCCCTCTGGCGGGAGGGGGGAGACCCAGTACTTC
few	.	TRBV29-1	TRBJ2-3	CSGTLVDTQYF	TGCAGCGGTACCTTGGTAGATACGCAGTATTTT
.	.	TRBV24-1	TRBJ2-1	CATSDFSRGGSYNEQFF	TGTGCCACCAGTGATTTTTCGAGGGGTGGTTCCTACAATGAGCAGTTCTTC
few	.	TRBV20-1	TRBJ2-3	CSATSRRESTDTQYF	TGCAGTGCTACTTCTCGCCGGGAGTCAACAGATACGCAGTATTTT
.	TRBD1	TRBV12-3/TRBV12-4	TRBJ1-2	CASSTWDSDYGYTF	TGTGCCAGCAGCACCTGGGACAGTGACTATGGCTACACCTTC